The rows below give T cell receptor beta chains drawn from one sample of a study of T-cell reconstitution after alpha-beta-depleted transplantation in children. Using its own MiXCR run on the PCR reads, TCRdb lists one record per CDR3 protein. The sample carries about a million distinct CDR3 sequences, about 29% recorded once. Sequencing used PBMCs, mostly from graft donor cells, obtained 360 days after TCRalphabeta/CD19-depleted stem cell transplant. The origin of the receptors is a boy younger than two who had a stem cell transplant for SCID, so the T cells may come from the graft donor. CDR3s include the opening cysteine and the closing phenylalanine or tryptophan. D genes are given only for firm matches.

cdr3_aa v_call d_call
CSATPRAYEQYF TRBV20-1 -
CASSSGGQTEAFF TRBV27 TRBD1
CASSLRMGLAGDEQFF TRBV3-1 TRBD2
CSARRGNTDTQYF TRBV20-1 -
CASSLSNRGRADTQYF TRBV27 TRBD1
CASSNKPPKGLHRETQYF TRBV28 -
CASSIQGANEKLFF TRBV21-1 -
CASSLIPQGSRGELFF TRBV5-5 -
CASSQDQGGGRYVNEQFF TRBV4-3 -
CASSSQGVLRNTEAFF TRBV27 -
CASSFGGGGGGETQYF TRBV12-3/TRBV12-4 TRBD2
CASSSTGGGTTYEQYF TRBV11-2 -
CASSTWPPIEAFF TRBV6-2/TRBV6-3 -
CASRHTQMNTEAFF TRBV5-1 -
CASSYGPDGNTIYF TRBV5-5 -
CASSIMDSEQFF TRBV13 -
CASSPSGQGAYQPQHF TRBV7-8 TRBD1
CASSTRTGPLAKNIQYF TRBV16 TRBD1
CASSLSPNPNQPQHF TRBV7-6 -
CASSPRSEDTQYF TRBV14 -
CASSPAGNQPQHF TRBV6-2/TRBV6-3 -
CSVTPRGEENYGYTF TRBV29-1 -
CASSLWGNTQYF TRBV7-2 -
CSVGGQGFYNEQFF TRBV29-1 -
CASSTRTGGATDTQYF TRBV12-3/TRBV12-4 -
CATSRVVQGWNTIYF TRBV15 TRBD1
CASSRTSGGAEGTDTQYF TRBV5-1 TRBD2
CASSIGRSSYNEQFF TRBV12-3/TRBV12-4 -
CASSQEGNRGSSPLHF TRBV4-3 TRBD1
CSASWDRGDMNTEAFF TRBV20-1 TRBD1
CAISGLELKEQYF TRBV10-3 -
CASSPTGAPYNEQFF TRBV12-3/TRBV12-4 -
CASSGGLAGGHNEQFF TRBV9 TRBD2
CASSLWGQPSAKNIQYF TRBV28 -
CASSVEGRGGNEKLFF TRBV9 -
CASSYSTGTLNEQFF TRBV6-5 -
CASSVGPLWRGSSEAFF TRBV2 -
CASSQANRVDGELFF TRBV3-1 -
CASSLDQGANRNTEAFF TRBV11-2 TRBD1
CAIRTSGGDEQFF TRBV10-3 TRBD2
CASSPPWPADGYTF TRBV7-9 -
CASSFAGTGGTEAFF TRBV7-2 TRBD1
CASSLFSGGSYNEQFF TRBV6-1 TRBD2
CASSLEGGRKNEQFF TRBV12-3/TRBV12-4 -
CASSHRDGGTQYF TRBV6-6 -
CSAPISGGRADTQYF TRBV20-1 TRBD2
CATSGRDNSPLHF TRBV24-1 -
CASSLTGVGNSPLHF TRBV5-1 -
CASSRGQRGPYEQYF TRBV5-1 TRBD1
CASSPGTSGKYEQYF TRBV6-1 TRBD2
CASSLRKSSYNEQFF TRBV28 -
CASSRPGQGNTEAFF TRBV12-3/TRBV12-4 TRBD1
CAISEEARSNTEAFF TRBV10-3 -
CASTLRGDRLNTGELFF TRBV5-1 -
CASSQDQGPYNEQFF TRBV3-1 -
CASSSHQGQPQHF TRBV12-3/TRBV12-4 -